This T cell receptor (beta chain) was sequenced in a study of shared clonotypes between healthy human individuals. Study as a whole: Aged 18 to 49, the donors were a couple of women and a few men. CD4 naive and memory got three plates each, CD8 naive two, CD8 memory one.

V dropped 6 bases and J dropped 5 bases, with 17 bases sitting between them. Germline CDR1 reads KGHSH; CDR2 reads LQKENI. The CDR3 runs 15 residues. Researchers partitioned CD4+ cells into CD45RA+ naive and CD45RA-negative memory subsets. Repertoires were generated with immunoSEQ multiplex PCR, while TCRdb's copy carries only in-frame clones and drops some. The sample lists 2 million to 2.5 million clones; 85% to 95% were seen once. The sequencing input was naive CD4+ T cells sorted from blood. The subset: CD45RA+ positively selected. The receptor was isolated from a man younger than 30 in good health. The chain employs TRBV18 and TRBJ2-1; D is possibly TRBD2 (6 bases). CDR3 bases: TGTGCCAGCTCGGCAGGGTCTAGCGATCACAATGAGCAGTTCTTC. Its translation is CASSAGSSDHNEQFF.